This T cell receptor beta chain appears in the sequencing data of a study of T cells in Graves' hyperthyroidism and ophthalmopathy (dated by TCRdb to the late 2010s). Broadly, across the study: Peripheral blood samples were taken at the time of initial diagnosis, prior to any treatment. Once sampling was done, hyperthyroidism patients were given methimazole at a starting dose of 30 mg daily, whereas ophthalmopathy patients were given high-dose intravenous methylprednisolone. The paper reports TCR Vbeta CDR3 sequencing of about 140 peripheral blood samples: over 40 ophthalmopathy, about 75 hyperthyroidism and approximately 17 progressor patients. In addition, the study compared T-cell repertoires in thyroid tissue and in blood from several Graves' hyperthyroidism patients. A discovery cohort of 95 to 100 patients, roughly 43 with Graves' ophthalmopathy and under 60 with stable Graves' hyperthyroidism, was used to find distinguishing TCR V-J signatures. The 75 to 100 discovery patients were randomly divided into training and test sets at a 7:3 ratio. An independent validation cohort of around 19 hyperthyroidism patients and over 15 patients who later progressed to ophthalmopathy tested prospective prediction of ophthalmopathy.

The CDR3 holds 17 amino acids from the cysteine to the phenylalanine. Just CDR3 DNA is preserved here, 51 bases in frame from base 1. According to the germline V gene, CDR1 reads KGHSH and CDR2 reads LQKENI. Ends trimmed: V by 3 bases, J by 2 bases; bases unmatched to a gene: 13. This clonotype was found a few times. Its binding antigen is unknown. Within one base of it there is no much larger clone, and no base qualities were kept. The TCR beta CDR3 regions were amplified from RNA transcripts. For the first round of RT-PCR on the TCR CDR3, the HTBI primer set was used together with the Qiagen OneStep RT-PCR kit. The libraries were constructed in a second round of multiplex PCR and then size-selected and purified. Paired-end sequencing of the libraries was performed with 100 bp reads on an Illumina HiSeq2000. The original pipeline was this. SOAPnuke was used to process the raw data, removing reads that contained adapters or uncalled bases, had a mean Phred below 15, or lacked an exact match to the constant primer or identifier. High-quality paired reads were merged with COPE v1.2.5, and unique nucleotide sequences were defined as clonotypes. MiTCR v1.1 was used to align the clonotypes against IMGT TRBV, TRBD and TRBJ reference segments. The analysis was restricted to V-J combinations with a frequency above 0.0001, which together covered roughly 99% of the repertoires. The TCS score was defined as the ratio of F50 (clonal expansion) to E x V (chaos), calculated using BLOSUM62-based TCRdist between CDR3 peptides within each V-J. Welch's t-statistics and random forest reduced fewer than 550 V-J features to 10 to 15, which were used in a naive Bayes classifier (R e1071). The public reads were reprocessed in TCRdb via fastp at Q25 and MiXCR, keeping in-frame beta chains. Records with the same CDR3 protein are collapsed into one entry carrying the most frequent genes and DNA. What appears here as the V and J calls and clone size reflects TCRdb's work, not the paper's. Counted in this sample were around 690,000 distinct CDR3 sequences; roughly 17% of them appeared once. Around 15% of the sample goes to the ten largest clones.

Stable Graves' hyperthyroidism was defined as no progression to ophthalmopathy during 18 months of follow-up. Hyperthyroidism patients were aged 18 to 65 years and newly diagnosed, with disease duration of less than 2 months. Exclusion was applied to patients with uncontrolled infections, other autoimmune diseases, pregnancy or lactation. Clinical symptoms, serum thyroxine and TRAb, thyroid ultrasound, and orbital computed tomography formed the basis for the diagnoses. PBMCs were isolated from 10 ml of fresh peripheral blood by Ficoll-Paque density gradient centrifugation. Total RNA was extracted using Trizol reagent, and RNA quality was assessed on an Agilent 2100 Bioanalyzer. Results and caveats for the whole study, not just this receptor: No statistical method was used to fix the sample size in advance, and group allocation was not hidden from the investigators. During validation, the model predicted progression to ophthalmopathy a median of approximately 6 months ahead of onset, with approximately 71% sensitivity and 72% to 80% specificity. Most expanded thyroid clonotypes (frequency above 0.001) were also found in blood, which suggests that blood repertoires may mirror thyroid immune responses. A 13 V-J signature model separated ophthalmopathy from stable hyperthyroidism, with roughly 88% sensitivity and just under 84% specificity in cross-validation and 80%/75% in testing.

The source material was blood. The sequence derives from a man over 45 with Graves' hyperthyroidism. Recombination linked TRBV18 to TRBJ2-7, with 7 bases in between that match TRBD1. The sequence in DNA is TGTGCCAGCTCACCGCAGAGCTGGGACAGTGATGCCTACGAGCAGTACTTC. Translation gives CASSPQSWDSDAYEQYF. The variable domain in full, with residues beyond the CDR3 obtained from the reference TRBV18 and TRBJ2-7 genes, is NAGVMQNPRHLVRRRGQEARLRCSPMKGHSHVYWYRQLPEEGLKFMVYLQKENIIDESGMPKERFSAEFPKEGPSILRIQQVVRGDSAAYFCASSPQSWDSDAYEQYFGPGTRLTVT.